This TCR beta chain was documented in a study of T-cell memory formation after mild COVID-19. Study-level background: Each donor largely had its own TCR clusters. Study outcomes and limitations: Clones that contracted from day 15 to 85 had balanced CD4/CD8; later expanders were CD4+ biased.

A note on this clonotype: Its antigen is not known.

TCR alpha and TCR beta cDNA libraries carrying sample barcodes and UMIs were produced by 5'RACE using constant-segment primers. One entry per CDR3 protein, called by TCRdb with MiXCR from the 5' RACE reads. The sample shows roughly 380,000 distinct CDR3 sequences, around 27% of them seen only once. The junction had 20 bases not matched to a gene; V was cut back by 2 bases and J by 8 bases. The CDR3 loop spans 18 amino acids. Germline V gene data show CDR1 as SEHNR and CDR2 as FQNEAQ (reference sequence). This clonotype was sampled from an adult woman who had mild COVID-19 (a few samples of this study predate the infection). Cell type and time point are not known. The sequencing input was PBMCs or a T cell subset sorted from them (not recorded which). This sequence joins TRBV7-9 and TRBJ1-2; 7 nucleotides agree with TRBD1. The CDR3 DNA reads TGTGCCAGCAGCTTAACCCGGGACAGCACGATTGCAAGGGGAGGCTACACCTTC. It codes for CASSLTRDSTIARGGYTF.